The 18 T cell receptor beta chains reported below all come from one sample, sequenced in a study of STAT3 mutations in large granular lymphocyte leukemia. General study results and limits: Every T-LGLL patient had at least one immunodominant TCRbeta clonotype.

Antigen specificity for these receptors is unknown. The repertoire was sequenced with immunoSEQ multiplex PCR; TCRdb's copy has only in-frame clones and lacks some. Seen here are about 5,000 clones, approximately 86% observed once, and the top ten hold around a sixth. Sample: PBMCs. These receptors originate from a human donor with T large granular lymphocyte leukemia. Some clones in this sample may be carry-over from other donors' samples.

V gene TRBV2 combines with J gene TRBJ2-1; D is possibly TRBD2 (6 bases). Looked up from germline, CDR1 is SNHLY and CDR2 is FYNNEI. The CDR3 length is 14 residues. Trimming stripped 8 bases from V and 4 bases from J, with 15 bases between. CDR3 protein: CASGGRGEYNEQFF. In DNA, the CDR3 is TGTGCCAGCGGAGGGCGGGGAGAATACAATGAGCAGTTCTTC. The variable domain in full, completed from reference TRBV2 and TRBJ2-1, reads EPEVTQTPSHQVTQMGQEVILRCVPISNHLYFYWYRQILGQKVEFLVSFYNNEISEKSEIFDDQFSVERPDGSNFTLKIRSTKLEDSAMYFCASGGRGEYNEQFFGPGTRLTVL.

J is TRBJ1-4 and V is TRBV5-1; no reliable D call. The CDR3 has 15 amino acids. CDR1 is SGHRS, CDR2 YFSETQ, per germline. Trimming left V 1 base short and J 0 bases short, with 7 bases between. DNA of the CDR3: TGCGCCAGCAGCTTGTTTGGGGCAACTAATGAAAAACTGTTTTTT. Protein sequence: CASSLFGATNEKLFF.

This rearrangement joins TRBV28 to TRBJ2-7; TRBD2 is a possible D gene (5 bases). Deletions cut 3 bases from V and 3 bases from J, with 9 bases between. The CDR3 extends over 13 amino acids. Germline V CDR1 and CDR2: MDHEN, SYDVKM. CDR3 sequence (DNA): TGTGCCAGCAGTTTGTCCGGGAACTACGAGCAGTACTTC. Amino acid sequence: CASSLSGNYEQYF.

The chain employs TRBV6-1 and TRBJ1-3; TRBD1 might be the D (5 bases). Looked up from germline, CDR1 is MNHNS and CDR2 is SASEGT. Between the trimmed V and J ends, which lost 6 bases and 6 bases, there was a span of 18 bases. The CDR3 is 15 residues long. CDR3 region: CASRSGGVLANTIYF. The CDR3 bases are TGTGCCAGCAGGTCTGGGGGGGTTTTAGCAAACACCATATATTTT.

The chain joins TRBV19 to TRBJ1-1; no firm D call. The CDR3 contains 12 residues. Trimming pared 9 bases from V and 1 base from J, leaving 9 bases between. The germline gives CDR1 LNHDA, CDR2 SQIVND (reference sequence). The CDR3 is CASYDWNTEAFF. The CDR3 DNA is TGTGCCAGCTATGACTGGAACACTGAAGCTTTCTTT.

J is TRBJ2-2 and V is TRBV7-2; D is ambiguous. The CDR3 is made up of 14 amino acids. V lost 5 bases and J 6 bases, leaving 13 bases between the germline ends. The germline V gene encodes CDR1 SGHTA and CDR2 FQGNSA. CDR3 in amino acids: CASSPSPDAGELFF. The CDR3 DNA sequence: TGTGCCAGCAGCCCCTCGCCCGACGCCGGGGAGCTGTTTTTT.

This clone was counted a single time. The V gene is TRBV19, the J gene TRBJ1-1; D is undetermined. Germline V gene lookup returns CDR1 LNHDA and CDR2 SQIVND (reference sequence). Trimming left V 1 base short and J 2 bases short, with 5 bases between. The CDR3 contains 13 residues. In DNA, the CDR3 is TGTGCCAGTAGTATAGTAGTTAACACTGAAGCTTTCTTT. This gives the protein CASSIVVNTEAFF.

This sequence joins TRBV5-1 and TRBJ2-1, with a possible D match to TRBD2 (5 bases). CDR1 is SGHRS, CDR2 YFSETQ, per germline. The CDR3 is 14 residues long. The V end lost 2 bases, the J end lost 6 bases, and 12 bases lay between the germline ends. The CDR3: CASSFGEQGNEQFF. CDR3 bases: TGCGCCAGCAGCTTCGGGGAACAAGGCAATGAGCAGTTCTTC.

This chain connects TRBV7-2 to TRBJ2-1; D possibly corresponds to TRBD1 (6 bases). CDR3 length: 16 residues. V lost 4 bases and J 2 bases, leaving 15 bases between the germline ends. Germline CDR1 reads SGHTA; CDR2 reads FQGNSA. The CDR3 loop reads CASSSVSGVTYNEQFF. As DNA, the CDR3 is TGTGCCAGCAGCTCCGTGTCAGGGGTGACCTACAATGAGCAGTTCTTC. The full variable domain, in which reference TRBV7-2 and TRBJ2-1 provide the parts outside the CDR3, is GAGVSQSPSNKVTEKGKDVELRCDPISGHTALYWYRQSLGQGLEFLIYFQGNSAPDKSGLPSDRFSAERTGGSVSTLTIQRTQQEDSAVYLCASSSVSGVTYNEQFFGPGTRLTVL.

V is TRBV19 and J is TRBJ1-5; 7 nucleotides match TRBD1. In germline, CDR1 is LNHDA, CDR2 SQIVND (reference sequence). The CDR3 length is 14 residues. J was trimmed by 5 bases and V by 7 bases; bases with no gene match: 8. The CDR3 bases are TGTGCCAGTACCATGACAGGGAAGGATCAGCCCCAGCATTTT. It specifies CASTMTGKDQPQHF.

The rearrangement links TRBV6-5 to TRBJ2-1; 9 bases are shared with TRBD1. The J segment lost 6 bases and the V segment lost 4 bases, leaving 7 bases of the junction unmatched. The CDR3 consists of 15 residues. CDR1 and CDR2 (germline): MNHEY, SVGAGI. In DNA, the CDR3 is TGTGCCAGCAGTTCGGGGACAGGGTTTTCCAATGAGCAGTTCTTC. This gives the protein CASSSGTGFSNEQFF.

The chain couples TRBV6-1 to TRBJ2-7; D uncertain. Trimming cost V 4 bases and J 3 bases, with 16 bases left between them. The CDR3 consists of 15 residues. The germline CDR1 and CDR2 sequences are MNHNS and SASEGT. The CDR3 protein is CASSVWPYKDYEQYF. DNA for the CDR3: TGTGCCAGCAGTGTATGGCCCTATAAAGACTACGAGCAGTACTTC.

DNA of the CDR3: TGCGCCAGCAGTGAGTCGGACAGGGGAACTGAAGCTTTCTTT. Its protein is CASSESDRGTEAFF. The chain employs TRBV10-2 and TRBJ1-1, with 9 bases matching TRBD1. CDR1 WSHSY and CDR2 SAAADI come from the germline V gene. Trimming removed 0 bases from V and 5 bases from J; junction bases left unmatched: 1. The CDR3 runs to 14 residues.

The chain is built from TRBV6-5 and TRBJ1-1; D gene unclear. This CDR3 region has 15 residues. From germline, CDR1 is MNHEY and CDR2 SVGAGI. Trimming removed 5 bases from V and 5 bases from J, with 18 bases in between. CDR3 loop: CASSRQWGLGTEAFF. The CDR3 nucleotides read TGTGCCAGCAGTCGCCAATGGGGTCTGGGGACTGAAGCTTTCTTT.

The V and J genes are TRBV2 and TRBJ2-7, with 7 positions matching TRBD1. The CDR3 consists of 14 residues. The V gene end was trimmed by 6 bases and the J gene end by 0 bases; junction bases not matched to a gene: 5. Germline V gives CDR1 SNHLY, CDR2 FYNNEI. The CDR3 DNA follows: TGTGCCAGCAGGGACAGGACGACCTCCTACGAGCAGTACTTC. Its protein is CASRDRTTSYEQYF.

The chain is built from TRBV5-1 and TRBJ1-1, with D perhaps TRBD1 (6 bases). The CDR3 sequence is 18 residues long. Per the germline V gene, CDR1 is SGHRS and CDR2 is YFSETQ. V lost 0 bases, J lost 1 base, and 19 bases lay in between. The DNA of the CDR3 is TGCGCCAGCAGCTTGGTGGGGGCTTACCTATCGAAGAACACTGAAGCTTTCTTT. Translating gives CASSLVGAYLSKNTEAFF.

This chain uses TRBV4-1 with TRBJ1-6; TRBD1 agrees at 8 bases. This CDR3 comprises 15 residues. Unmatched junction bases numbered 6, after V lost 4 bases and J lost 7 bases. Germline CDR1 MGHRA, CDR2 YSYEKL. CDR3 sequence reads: CASSPGTGLNSPLHF. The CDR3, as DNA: TGCGCCAGCAGCCCCGGGACAGGTCTCAATTCACCCCTCCACTTT.

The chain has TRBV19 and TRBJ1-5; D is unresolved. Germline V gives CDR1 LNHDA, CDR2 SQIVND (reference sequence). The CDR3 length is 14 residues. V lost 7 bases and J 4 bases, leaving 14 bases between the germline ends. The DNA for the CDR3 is TGTGCCAGTAATAACCCTGGGATTAATCAGCCCCAGCATTTT. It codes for CASNNPGINQPQHF.